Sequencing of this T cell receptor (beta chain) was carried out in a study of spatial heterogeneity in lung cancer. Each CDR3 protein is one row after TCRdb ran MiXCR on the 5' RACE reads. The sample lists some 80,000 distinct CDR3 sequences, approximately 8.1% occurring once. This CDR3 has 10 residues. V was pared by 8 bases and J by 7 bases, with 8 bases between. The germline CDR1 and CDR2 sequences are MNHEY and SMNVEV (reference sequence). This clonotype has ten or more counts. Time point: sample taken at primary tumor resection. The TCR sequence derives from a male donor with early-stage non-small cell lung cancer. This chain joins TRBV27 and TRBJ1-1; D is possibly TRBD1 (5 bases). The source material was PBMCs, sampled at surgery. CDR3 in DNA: TGTGCCAGCGGCAGGGTTGAAGCTTTCTTT. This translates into CASGRVEAFF.